These T cell receptor beta chains were read from a single sample in a study of blood T cell repertoires in COVID-19. Sequenced by immunoSEQ multiplex PCR; TCRdb stores in-frame clones only, minus some. The data contain 110,000 to 150,000 clones, approximately 78% of them singletons. Sequences were obtained from PBMCs or T cells enriched from blood (not recorded which). The origin of the receptors is a woman between 45 and 60 years old who had recovered from COVID-19. The CDR3 runs from the conserved cysteine through the conserved F or W. Each record gives: J gene, D gene, V gene, CDR3 length, CDR3 protein. A D gene is named only where the DNA matches it firmly.

>TRBJ2-2|NA|TRBV6-1|15
CASSELRVGAGELFF
>TRBJ2-2|NA|TRBV15|14
CATSREAGNGELFF
>TRBJ2-1|NA|TRBV14|13
CASTGLSKKEQFF
>TRBJ1-2|TRBD1|TRBV11-2|16
CASSLGQGARVVGYTF
>TRBJ2-1|TRBD2|TRBV7-6|15
CASSYGLAGGNEQFF
>TRBJ2-3|TRBD2|TRBV10-3|15
CAISGLAGDTDTQYF
>TRBJ1-2|TRBD1|TRBV14|17
CASSLLLGQGQWDGYTF
>TRBJ2-1|TRBD2|TRBV19|15
CASSLYGGAYNEQFF
>TRBJ1-5|NA|TRBV9|13
CASSVDGNQPQHF
>TRBJ1-6|NA|TRBV23-1|19
CASSRFGLVVGTEDSPLHF
>TRBJ2-5|TRBD1|TRBV7-3|13
CASGQGSLETQYF
>TRBJ2-3|NA|TRBV29-1|13
CSVGVSGTDTQYF
>TRBJ2-3|TRBD2|TRBV5-4|15
CASGGGGQERDTQYF
>TRBJ1-1|TRBD1|TRBV5-1|14
CASRPTGDGTEAFF
>TRBJ1-1|NA|TRBV19|17
CASSKGLLRRGHTEAFF
>TRBJ2-1|NA|TRBV3-1/TRBV3-2|14
CASSQAGAYNEQFF
>TRBJ1-5|NA|TRBV7-9|13
CASSFQGNGPQHF
>TRBJ1-5|NA|TRBV10-3|15
CAISDPGFGQQPQHF
>TRBJ1-4|TRBD1|TRBV5-6|16
CASSLRTGVGGEKLFF
>TRBJ2-7|NA|TRBV20-1|11
CSATTPREQYF
>TRBJ1-4|TRBD1|TRBV28|14
CASRQDRGREKLFF
>TRBJ2-1|TRBD2|TRBV18|15
CASSLGGSSYNEQFF
>TRBJ1-2|TRBD1|TRBV18|12
CASSQDRFGYTF
>TRBJ2-5|NA|TRBV6-5|11
CAGGNGGTQYF
>TRBJ2-3|NA|TRBV2|14
CASTPRGSTDTQYF
>TRBJ2-5|NA|TRBV28|12
CASSLRGLFQYF
>TRBJ2-1|NA|TRBV5-6|15
CASSGRTGRGMGQFF
>TRBJ1-3|NA|TRBV5-1|15
CASSLAESSGNTIYF
>TRBJ2-5|TRBD1|TRBV5-8|13
CASSWDRGETQYF
>TRBJ2-5|TRBD2|TRBV5-6|16
CASSWRLAGTRETQYF
>TRBJ2-7|TRBD1|TRBV25-1|14
CASSVGQGLYEQYF
>TRBJ2-7|TRBD2|TRBV6-5|15
CASSYSRLAAHEQYF
>TRBJ2-1|TRBD1|TRBV9|16
CASSVEWSGGNNEQFF
>TRBJ1-4|TRBD1|TRBV18|14
CASSPTGGGEKLFF
>TRBJ2-3|TRBD1|TRBV15|16
CATRRDGQGITDTQYF
>TRBJ1-5|TRBD1|TRBV10-3|13
CAISPQGDQPQHF
>TRBJ1-5|NA|TRBV19|12
CASSHREQPQHF
>TRBJ1-6|NA|TRBV6-1|13
CASSELFNSPLHF
>TRBJ1-4|TRBD1|TRBV5-1|17
CASSSGQGIGSNEKLFF
>TRBJ1-6|TRBD1|TRBV7-2|18
CASSAGQGRKNNNSPLHF
>TRBJ2-1|TRBD2|TRBV5-1|14
CASSREGTYNEQFF
>TRBJ1-2|TRBD1|TRBV7-3|15
CASSPQGDTNYGYTF
>TRBJ1-5|TRBD1|TRBV28|15
CASSYTGGFNQPQHF
>TRBJ1-2|TRBD1|TRBV7-2|14
CASSWRGQGDGYTF
>TRBJ1-2|NA|TRBV18|14
CASSQDRANYGYTF
>TRBJ1-1|TRBD1|TRBV3-1/TRBV3-2|18
CASSQVEGQGLMNTEAFF
>TRBJ1-2|TRBD1|TRBV5-1|16
CASSTGTGVLSYGYTF
>TRBJ1-5|TRBD1|TRBV30|14
CACQGQGGNQPQHF
>TRBJ1-2|TRBD1|TRBV6-5|14
CASSLWDSNYGYTF
>TRBJ2-1|TRBD2|TRBV7-8|18
CASSLFWTSGGSYNEQFF
>TRBJ2-3|NA|TRBV7-9|17
CASSTRDPTRGSDTQYF
>TRBJ2-5|TRBD1|TRBV18|15
CASSLPGQGLETQYF
>TRBJ1-6|NA|TRBV9|14
CASSDSSYNSPLHF
>TRBJ2-7|TRBD1|TRBV9|17
CASSFRDSFIVPYEQYF
>TRBJ1-1|NA|TRBV3-1/TRBV3-2|15
CASSQSKKLNTEAFF
>TRBJ2-2|TRBD1|TRBV9|15
CASSPGQGDTGELFF
>TRBJ1-5|NA|TRBV2|14
CASRRGYGNQPQHF
>TRBJ2-3|TRBD2|TRBV29-1|17
CSVARVPGGGATDTQYF
>TRBJ1-1|TRBD1|TRBV2|12
CADRDSYTEAFF